What follows describes a single TCR beta chain. Its matching antigen is unknown. The sample is drawn from a study of PD-1 blockade in classical Hodgkin lymphoma. Study findings and constraints: Before treatment, TCR diversity in newly diagnosed patients was reportedly lower than in healthy donors.

V shed 6 bases, J shed 8 bases, and the junction held 10 bases outside the gene matches. CDR1 is LNHDA and CDR2 is SQIVND in the germline V gene (reference sequence). The CDR3 contains 15 residues. After autologous stem cell transplantation all patients relapsed, and prior brentuximab vedotin exposure differed between cohorts. Sequencing was performed with immunoSEQ multiplex PCR; in TCRdb, only in-frame clones are kept and a portion is missing. Of some 46,000 clones listed, around three quarters are singletons. The clonotype originates from a human donor with classical Hodgkin lymphoma. This rearrangement joins TRBV19 to TRBJ1-5; 10 bases align to TRBD1. The sequences come from peripheral blood mononuclear cells (PBMCs), collected before the second cycle of nivolumab. DNA for the CDR3: TGTGCCAGTAGCAGGGGACAGGGGATTTTGAAGCCCCAGCATTTT. Translation gives CASSRGQGILKPQHF.